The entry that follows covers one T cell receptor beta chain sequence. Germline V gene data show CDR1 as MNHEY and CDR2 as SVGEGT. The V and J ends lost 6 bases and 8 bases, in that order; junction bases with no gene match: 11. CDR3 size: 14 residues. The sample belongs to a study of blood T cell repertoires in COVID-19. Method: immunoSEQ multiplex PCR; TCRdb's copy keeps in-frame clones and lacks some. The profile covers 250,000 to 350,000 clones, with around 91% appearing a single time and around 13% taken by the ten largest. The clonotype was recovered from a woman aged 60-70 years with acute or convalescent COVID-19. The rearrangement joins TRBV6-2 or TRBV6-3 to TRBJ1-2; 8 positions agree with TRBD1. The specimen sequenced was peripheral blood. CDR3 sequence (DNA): TGTGCCAGCAGCCACAGGGGGACTCTTGAGGGCTACACCTTC. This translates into CASSHRGTLEGYTF.